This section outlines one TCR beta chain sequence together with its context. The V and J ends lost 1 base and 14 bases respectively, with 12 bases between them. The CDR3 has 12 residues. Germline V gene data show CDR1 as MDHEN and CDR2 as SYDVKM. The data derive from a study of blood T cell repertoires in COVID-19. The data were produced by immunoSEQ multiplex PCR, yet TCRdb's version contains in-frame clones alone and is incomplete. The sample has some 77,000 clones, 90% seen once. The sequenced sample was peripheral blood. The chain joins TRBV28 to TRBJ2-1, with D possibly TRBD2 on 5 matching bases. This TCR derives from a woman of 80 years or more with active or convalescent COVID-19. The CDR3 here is CASSLSDRDKFF. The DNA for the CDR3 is TGTGCCAGCAGTTTATCAGACCGGGATAAGTTCTTC.